This entry concerns a single T cell receptor beta chain. The antigen remains unidentified. From alopecia areata patients, lesional scalp punch biopsies and peripheral blood were collected. J was trimmed by 4 bases and V by 6 bases; bases with no gene match: 13. From germline, CDR1 is SQVTM and CDR2 ANQGSEA. The CDR3 is 16 residues long. This record comes from a study of CD8+ T cells in alopecia areata. Study results and limitations: Possibly as an HLA-related effect, TCR sharing across patients appeared less clear than in mice.

RNA was isolated and reverse transcribed to cDNA, the sequencing template. Generated by immunoSEQ multiplex PCR, the TCRdb table keeps only in-frame clones and is missing some. In the table there are about 200,000 clones, 50% to 70% of which are singletons. The V gene is TRBV29-1, the J gene TRBJ2-1; 9 nucleotides match TRBD2. The material was CD4+ T cells sorted from blood, obtained at week 0. This receptor was taken from a human donor with alopecia areata. The CDR3 region is CSVLRGVAGAYNEQFF. CDR3 in DNA: TGCAGCGTGCTCCGGGGGGTAGCGGGAGCGTACAATGAGCAGTTCTTC.